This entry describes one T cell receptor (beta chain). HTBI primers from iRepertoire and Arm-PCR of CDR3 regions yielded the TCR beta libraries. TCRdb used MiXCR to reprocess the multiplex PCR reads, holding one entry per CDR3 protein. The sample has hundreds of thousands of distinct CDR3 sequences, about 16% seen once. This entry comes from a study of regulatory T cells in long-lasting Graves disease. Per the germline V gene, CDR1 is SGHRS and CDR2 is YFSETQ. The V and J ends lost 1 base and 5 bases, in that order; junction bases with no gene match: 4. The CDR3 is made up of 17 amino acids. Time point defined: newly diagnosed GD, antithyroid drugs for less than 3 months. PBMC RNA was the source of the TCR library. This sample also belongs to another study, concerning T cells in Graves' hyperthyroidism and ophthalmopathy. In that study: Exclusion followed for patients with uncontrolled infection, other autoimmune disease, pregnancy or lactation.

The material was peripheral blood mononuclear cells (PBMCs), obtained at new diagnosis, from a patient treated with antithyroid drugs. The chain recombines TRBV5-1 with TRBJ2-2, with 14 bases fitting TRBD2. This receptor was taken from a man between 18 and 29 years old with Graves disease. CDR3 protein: CASSLKTSGRGTGELFF. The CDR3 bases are TGCGCCAGCAGCTTGAAGACTAGCGGGAGGGGGACCGGGGAGCTGTTTTTT. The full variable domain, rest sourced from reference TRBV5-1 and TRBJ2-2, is KAGVTQTPRYLIKTRGQQVTLSCSPISGHRSVSWYQQTPGQGLQFLFEYFSETQRNKGNFPGRFSGRQFSNSRSEMNVSTLELGDSALYLCASSLKTSGRGTGELFFGEGSRLTVL.